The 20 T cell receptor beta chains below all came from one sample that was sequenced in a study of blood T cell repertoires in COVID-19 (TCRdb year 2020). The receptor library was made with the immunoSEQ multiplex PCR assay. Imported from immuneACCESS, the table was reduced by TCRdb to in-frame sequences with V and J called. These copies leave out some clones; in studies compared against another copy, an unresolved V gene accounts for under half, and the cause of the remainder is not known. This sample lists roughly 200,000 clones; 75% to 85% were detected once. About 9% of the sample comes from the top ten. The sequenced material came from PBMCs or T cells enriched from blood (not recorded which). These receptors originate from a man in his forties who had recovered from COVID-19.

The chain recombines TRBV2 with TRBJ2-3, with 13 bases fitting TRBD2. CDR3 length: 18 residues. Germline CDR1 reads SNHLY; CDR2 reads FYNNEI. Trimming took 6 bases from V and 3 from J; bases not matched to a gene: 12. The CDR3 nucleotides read TGTGCCAGCAGACCCGGCGTAGGACTAGCGGGAGCGACAGATACGCAGTATTTT. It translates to CASRPGVGLAGATDTQYF.

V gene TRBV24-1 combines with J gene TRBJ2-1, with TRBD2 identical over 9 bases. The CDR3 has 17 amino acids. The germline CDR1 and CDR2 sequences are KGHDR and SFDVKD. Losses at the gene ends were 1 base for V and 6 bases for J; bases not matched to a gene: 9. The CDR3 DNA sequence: TGTGCCACCAGTGATTTAGGGGCGGGAGGGCGGAGCAATGAGCAGTTCTTC. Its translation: CATSDLGAGGRSNEQFF.

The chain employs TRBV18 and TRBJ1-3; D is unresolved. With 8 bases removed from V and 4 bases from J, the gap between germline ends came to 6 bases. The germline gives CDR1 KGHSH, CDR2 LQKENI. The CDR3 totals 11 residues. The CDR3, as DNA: TGTGCCAGCCCGAGAGGAAACACCATATATTTT. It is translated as CASPRGNTIYF.

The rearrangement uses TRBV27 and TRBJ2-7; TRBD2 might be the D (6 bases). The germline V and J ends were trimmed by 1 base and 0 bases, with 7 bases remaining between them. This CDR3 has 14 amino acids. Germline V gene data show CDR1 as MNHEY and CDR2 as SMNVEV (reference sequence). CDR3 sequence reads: CASSLWGVSYEQYF. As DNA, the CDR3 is TGTGCCAGCAGTTTATGGGGGGTCTCCTACGAGCAGTACTTC.

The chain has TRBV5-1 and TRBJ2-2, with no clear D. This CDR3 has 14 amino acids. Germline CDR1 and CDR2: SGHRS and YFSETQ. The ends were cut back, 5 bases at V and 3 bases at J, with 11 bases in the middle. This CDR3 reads CASSSQKYTGELFF. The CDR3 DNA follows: TGCGCCAGCAGTTCACAGAAGTACACCGGGGAGCTGTTTTTT.

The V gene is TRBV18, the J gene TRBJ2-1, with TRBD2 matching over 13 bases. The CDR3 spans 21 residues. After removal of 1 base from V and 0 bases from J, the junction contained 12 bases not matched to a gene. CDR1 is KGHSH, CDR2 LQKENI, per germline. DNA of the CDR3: TGTGCCAGCTCACCACTTAAACTAGCGGGGGGGAGTACTGTCTCCTACAATGAGCAGTTCTTC. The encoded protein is CASSPLKLAGGSTVSYNEQFF.

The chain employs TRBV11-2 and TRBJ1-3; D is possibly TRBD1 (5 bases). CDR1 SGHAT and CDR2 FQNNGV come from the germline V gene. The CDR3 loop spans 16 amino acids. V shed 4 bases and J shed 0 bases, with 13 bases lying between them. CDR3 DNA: TGTGCCAGCAGCTCCGGCGGGGGACTCTCTGGAAACACCATATATTTT. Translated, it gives CASSSGGGLSGNTIYF.

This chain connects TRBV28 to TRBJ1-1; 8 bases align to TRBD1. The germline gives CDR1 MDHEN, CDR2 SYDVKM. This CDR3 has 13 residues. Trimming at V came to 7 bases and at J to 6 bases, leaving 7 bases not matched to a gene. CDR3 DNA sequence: TGTGCCAGCAATAAACCGACAGGGGCTGAAGCTTTCTTT. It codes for CASNKPTGAEAFF. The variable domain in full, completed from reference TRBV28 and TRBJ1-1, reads DVKVTQSSRYLVKRTGEKVFLECVQDMDHENMFWYRQDPGLGLRLIYFSYDVKMKEKGDIPEGYSVSREKKERFSLILESASTNQTSMYLCASNKPTGAEAFFGQGTRLTVV.

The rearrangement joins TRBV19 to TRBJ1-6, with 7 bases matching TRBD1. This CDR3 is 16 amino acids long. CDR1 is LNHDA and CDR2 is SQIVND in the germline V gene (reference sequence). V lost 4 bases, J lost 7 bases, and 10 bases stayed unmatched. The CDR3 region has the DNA TGTGCCAGTAGTACACCAGGGGGTAGAGGAAATTCACCCCTCCACTTT. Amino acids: CASSTPGGRGNSPLHF.

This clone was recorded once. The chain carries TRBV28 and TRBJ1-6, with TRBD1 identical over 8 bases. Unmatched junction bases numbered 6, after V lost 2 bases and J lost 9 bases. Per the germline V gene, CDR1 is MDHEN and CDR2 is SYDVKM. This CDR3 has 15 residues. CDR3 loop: CASSLGPGGASPLHF. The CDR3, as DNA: TGTGCCAGCAGTTTAGGGCCAGGGGGCGCTTCACCCCTCCACTTT.

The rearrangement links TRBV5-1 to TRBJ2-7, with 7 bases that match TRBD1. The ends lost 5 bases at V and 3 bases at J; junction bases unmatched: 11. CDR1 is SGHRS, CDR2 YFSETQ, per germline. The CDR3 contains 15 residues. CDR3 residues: CASRVRDSTLYEQYF. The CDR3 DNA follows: TGCGCCAGCAGGGTCCGGGACAGTACCCTCTACGAGCAGTACTTC.

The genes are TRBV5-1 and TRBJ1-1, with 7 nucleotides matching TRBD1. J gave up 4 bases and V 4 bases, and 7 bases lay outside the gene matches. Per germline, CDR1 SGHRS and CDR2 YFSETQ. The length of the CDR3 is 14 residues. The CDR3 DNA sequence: TGCGCCAGCAGCAGATCGACAGGGAGCACTGAAGCTTTCTTT. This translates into CASSRSTGSTEAFF.

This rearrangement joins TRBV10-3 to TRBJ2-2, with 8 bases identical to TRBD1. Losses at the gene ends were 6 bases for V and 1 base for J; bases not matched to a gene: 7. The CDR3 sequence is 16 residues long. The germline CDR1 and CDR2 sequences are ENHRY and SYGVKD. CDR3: CAIRDRASLNTGELFF. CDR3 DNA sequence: TGTGCCATCAGGGACAGGGCCTCCCTGAACACCGGGGAGCTGTTTTTT.

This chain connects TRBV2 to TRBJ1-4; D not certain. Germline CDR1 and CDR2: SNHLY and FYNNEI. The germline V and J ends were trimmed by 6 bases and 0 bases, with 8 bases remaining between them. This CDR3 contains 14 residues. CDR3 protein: CASRETSTNEKLFF. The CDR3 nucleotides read TGTGCCAGCAGGGAAACTTCAACTAATGAAAAACTGTTTTTT.

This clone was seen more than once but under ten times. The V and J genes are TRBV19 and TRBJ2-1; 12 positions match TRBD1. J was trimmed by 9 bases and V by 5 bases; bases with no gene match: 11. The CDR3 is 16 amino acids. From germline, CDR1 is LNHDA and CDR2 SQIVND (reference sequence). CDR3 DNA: TGTGCCAGTAGTCTCCGCCGGGACAGGGGGCGCGGTGAGCAGTTCTTC. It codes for CASSLRRDRGRGEQFF.

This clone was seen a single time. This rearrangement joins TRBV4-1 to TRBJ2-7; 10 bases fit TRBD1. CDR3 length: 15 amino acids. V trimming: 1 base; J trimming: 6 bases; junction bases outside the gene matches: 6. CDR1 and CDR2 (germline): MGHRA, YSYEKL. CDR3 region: CASSQGTGGFGEQYF. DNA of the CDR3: TGCGCCAGCAGCCAAGGGACAGGGGGTTTCGGCGAGCAGTACTTC.

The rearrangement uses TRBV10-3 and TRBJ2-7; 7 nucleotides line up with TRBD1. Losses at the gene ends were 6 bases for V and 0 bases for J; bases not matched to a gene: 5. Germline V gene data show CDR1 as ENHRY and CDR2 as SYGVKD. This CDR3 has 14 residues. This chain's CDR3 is CAISGQDRSYEQYF. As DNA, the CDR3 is TGTGCCATCAGCGGACAGGACCGCTCCTACGAGCAGTACTTC.

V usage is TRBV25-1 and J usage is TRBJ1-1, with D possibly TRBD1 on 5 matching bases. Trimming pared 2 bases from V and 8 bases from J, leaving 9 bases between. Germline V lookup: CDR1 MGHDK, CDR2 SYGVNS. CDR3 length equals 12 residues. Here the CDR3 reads CASSEGAGEAFF. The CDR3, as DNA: TGTGCCAGCAGTGAAGGGGCAGGGGAAGCTTTCTTT.

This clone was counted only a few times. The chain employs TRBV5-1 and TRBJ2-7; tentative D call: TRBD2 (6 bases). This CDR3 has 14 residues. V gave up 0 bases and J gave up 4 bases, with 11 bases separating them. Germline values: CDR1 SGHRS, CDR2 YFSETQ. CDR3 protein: CASSLAEGRYEQYF. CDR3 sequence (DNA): TGCGCCAGCAGCTTGGCGGAGGGCCGGTACGAGCAGTACTTC.

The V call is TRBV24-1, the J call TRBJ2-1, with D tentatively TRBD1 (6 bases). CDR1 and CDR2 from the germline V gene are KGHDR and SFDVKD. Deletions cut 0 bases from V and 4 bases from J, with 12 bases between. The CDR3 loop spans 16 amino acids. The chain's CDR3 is CATSDLGQNLYNEQFF. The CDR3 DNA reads TGTGCCACCAGTGATTTGGGACAGAATCTATACAATGAGCAGTTCTTC.